These T cell receptor beta chains were read from a single sample in a study of blood T cell repertoires in COVID-19. Assay used: immunoSEQ multiplex PCR; TCRdb lists only in-frame clones, some missing. The repertoire holds around 94,000 clones, about nine tenths seen once, with around 5.3% in the top ten. The sequencing sample was made of peripheral blood. The receptors come from a woman between 45 and 60 years old with COVID-19, enrolled during active disease. The CDR3 runs from the conserved cysteine through the conserved F or W. A D gene is named only where the DNA matches it firmly. Part of the rows lack a size; the others show once, few, many or a class for expanded clones.

j_call: TRBJ2-7
clone_size: NA
d_call: TRBD2
v_call: TRBV28
cdr3_aa: CASSLLPGGANEQYF
cdr3_nt: TGTGCCAGCAGTTTACTCCCCGGGGGGGCTAACGAGCAGTACTTC

j_call: TRBJ2-7
clone_size: NA
d_call: TRBD2
v_call: TRBV7-7
cdr3_aa: CASSPGLGSSYEQYF
cdr3_nt: TGTGCCAGCAGCCCGGGACTAGGGAGCTCCTACGAGCAGTACTTC

j_call: TRBJ1-3
clone_size: NA
d_call: NA
v_call: TRBV6-1
cdr3_aa: CASSETPPGLLSGNTIYF
cdr3_nt: TGTGCCAGCAGTGAAACCCCTCCGGGACTCCTCTCTGGAAACACCATATATTTT

j_call: TRBJ2-2
clone_size: NA
d_call: NA
v_call: TRBV7-2
cdr3_aa: CASSLGSANTGELFF
cdr3_nt: TGTGCCAGCAGCTTAGGTAGTGCTAACACCGGGGAGCTGTTTTTT

j_call: TRBJ1-5
clone_size: NA
d_call: TRBD1
v_call: TRBV5-8
cdr3_aa: CASSSRQGRGNQPQHF
cdr3_nt: TGTGCCAGCAGCTCACGACAGGGTAGGGGCAATCAGCCCCAGCATTTT

j_call: TRBJ2-5
clone_size: NA
d_call: NA
v_call: TRBV10-3
cdr3_aa: CAISDSGLETQYF
cdr3_nt: TGTGCCATCAGTGACAGTGGCTTGGAGACCCAGTACTTC

j_call: TRBJ2-3
clone_size: few
d_call: TRBD1
v_call: TRBV5-5
cdr3_aa: CASSPTGVADTQYF
cdr3_nt: TGTGCCAGCAGCCCCACAGGGGTAGCAGATACGCAGTATTTT

j_call: TRBJ2-2
clone_size: NA
d_call: TRBD1
v_call: TRBV18
cdr3_aa: CATQDRGYTGELFF
cdr3_nt: TGTGCCACCCAAGACAGGGGATATACCGGGGAGCTGTTTTTT

j_call: TRBJ2-7
clone_size: NA
d_call: TRBD2
v_call: TRBV7-6
cdr3_aa: CASSPLAGNTYEQYF
cdr3_nt: TGTGCCAGCAGCCCTTTAGCGGGGAACACCTACGAGCAGTACTTC

j_call: TRBJ2-2
clone_size: NA
d_call: NA
v_call: TRBV3-1/TRBV3-2
cdr3_aa: CASSPPWGVGANTGELFF
cdr3_nt: TGTGCCAGCAGCCCTCCTTGGGGGGTTGGGGCGAACACCGGGGAGCTGTTTTTT

j_call: TRBJ1-6
clone_size: NA
d_call: TRBD1
v_call: TRBV30
cdr3_aa: CAWQGGGSPLHF
cdr3_nt: TGTGCCTGGCAGGGGGGAGGTTCACCCCTCCACTTT

j_call: TRBJ2-2
clone_size: NA
d_call: TRBD1
v_call: TRBV23-1
cdr3_aa: CASTISSRGQENTGELFF
cdr3_nt: TGCGCCAGCACCATATCGTCCAGGGGACAGGAAAACACCGGGGAGCTGTTTTTT